The entry that follows covers one T cell receptor (beta chain) sequence. Antigen: not known. Germline V gene data show CDR1 as KGHDR and CDR2 as SFDVKD. The CDR3 covers 13 residues. The ends were cut back, 4 bases at V and 4 bases at J, with 7 bases in the middle. TCRdb itself ran the 5' RACE reads through MiXCR, one entry per CDR3 protein. The repertoire includes 140,000 to 150,000 distinct CDR3 sequences, less than 25% of them detected once, and approximately 25% sits in the top ten. The data were taken from a study of T-cell memory formation after mild COVID-19. Study information: There were largely donor-specific TCR clusters. General study results and limits: Among clones contracting day 15 to 85, CD4/CD8 was balanced, whereas later expanders leaned CD4+. The second-wave clones peaking on day 37 were not confirmed as SARS-CoV-2-specific.

Material: PBMCs or a T cell subset sorted from them (not recorded which). The receptor comes from an adult woman who had mild COVID-19 (a few samples of this study predate the infection). Cell type and time point are not known. V and J are TRBV24-1 and TRBJ2-1, with D possibly being TRBD1 (5 bases). CDR3 nucleotide sequence: TGTGCCACCAGTGAGGGGCGGTACAATGAGCAGTTCTTC. Its translation is CATSEGRYNEQFF.